This note documents a single T cell receptor (beta chain) sequence. This clone was counted once. Its cognate antigen has yet to be identified. No base qualities exist here, and no much larger clone lies one base off it. This entry comes from a study of control samples from healthy donors and cancer patients (dated by TCRdb to 2020 to 2021). Library generation was performed with the immunoSEQ multiplex PCR assay. The source is immuneACCESS, and TCRdb retained only in-frame sequences with V and J called. Part of the clones is not carried over; for the studies checked, unresolved V genes explain less than half of this, and the remainder is unexplained. Present in this sample are approximately 70,000 clones, about nine tenths of which were seen just once. The ten top clones hold around 1.3% of the sample. Trimmed from V: 3 bases; trimmed from J: 2 bases; junction bases lacking a gene match: 3. From the cysteine up to the phenylalanine, the CDR3 has a length of 15 residues. The sequence is cut down to CDR3 DNA, 45 bases in frame from base 1. Based on the germline V gene, the CDR1 and CDR2 sequences are SGHRS and YFSETQ.

The chain couples TRBV5-1 to TRBJ2-5; TRBD1 fits 11 bases in the junction. This receptor was identified in a woman aged 50 to 60 with colorectal cancer. The specimen sequenced was PBMCs. The bases read TGCGCCAGCAGCTGGGGGACAGGGGGTCAAGAGACCCAGTACTTC. Its protein reads: CASSWGTGGQETQYF.